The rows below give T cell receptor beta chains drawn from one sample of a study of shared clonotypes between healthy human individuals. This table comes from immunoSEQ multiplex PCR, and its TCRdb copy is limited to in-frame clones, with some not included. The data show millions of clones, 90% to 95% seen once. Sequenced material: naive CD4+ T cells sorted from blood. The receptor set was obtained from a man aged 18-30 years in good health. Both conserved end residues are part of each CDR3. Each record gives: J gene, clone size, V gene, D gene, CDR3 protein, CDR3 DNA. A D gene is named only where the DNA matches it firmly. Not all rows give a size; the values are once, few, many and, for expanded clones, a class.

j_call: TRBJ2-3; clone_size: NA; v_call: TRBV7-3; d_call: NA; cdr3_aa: CASRNLSTDTQYF; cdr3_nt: TGTGCCAGCAGGAACCTAAGCACAGATACGCAGTATTTT
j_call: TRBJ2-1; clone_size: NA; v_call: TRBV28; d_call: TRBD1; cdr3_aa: CASSSPGQGPFF; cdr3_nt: TGTGCCAGCAGCTCTCCGGGACAGGGTCCGTTCTTC
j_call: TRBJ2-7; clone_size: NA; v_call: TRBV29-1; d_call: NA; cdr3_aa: CSVAGKETYEQYF; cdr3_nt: TGCAGCGTTGCTGGGAAGGAGACCTACGAGCAGTACTTC
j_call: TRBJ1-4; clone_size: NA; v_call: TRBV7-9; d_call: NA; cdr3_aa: CASSLALPGANEKLFF; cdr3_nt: TGTGCCAGCAGCTTAGCATTGCCGGGGGCTAATGAAAAACTGTTTTTT
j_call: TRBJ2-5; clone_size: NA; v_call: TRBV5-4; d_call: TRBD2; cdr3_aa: CASSLSGGKETQYF; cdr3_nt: TGTGCCAGCAGTCTGTCGGGGGGAAAAGAGACCCAGTACTTC
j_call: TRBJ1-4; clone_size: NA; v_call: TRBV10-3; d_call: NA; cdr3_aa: CAISESVAEKLFF; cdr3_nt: TGTGCCATCAGTGAGTCGGTGGCCGAAAAACTGTTTTTT
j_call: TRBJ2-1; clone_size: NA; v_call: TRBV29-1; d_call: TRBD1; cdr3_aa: CSVGQGVEQFF; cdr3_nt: TGCAGCGTCGGACAGGGTGTTGAGCAGTTCTTC
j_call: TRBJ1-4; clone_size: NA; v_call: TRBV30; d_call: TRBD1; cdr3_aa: CAWRGQGFEKLFF; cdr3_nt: TGTGCCTGGAGGGGACAGGGGTTTGAAAAACTGTTTTTT
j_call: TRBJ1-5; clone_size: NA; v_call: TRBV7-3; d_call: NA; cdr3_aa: CASSLTGGQPQHF; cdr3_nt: TGTGCCAGCAGCTTAACGGGGGGGCAGCCCCAGCATTTT
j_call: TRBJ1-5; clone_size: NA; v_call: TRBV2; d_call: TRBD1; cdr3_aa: CASSRDRALASNQPQHF; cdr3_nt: TGTGCCAGCTCCCGGGACAGGGCACTAGCGAGCAATCAGCCCCAGCATTTT
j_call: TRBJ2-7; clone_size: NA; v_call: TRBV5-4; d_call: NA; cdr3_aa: CASSLAGEVPLAYEQYF; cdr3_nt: TGTGCCAGCAGCTTGGCAGGGGAGGTACCCCTGGCCTACGAGCAGTACTTC
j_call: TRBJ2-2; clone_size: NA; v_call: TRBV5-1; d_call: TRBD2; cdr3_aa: CASSLLLAMAGELFF; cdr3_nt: TGCGCCAGCAGCTTGTTACTAGCGATGGCCGGGGAGCTGTTTTTT
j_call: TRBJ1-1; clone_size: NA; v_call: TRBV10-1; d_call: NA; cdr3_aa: CASSSQMNTEAFF; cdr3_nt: TGCGCCAGCAGTTCACAGATGAACACTGAAGCTTTCTTT
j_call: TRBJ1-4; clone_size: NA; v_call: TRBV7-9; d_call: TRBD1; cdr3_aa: CASSLMMRQGSNEKLFF; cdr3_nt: TGTGCCAGCAGCCTAATGATGAGACAGGGTTCTAATGAAAAACTGTTTTTT
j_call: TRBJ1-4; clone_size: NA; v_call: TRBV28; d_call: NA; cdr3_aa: CASSGEGRARGKLFF; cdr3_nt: TGTGCCAGCAGCGGAGAGGGACGGGCACGAGGGAAACTGTTTTTT
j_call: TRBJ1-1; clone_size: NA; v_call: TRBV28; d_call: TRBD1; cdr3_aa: CASSERQGLEAFF; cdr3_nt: TGTGCCAGCAGTGAGAGACAGGGCCTAGAAGCTTTCTTT
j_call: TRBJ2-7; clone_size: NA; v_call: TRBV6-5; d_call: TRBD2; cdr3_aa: CATRLAGVYEQYF; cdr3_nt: TGTGCCACCCGACTAGCGGGAGTCTACGAGCAGTACTTC
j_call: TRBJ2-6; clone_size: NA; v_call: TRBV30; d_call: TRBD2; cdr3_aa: CAWRAGTKTGANVLTF; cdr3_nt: TGTGCCTGGAGGGCCGGGACTAAAACCGGGGCCAACGTCCTGACTTTC
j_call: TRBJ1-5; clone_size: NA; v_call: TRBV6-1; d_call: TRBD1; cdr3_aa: CASRTGLHNQPQHF; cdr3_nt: TGTGCCAGCAGGACAGGGTTGCACAATCAGCCCCAGCATTTT
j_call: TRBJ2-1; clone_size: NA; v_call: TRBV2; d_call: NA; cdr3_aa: CASRTWNEQFF; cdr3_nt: TGTGCCAGCAGAACCTGGAATGAGCAGTTCTTC
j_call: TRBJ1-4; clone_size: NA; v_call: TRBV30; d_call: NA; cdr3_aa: CAWSPDRTTTNEKLFF; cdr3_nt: TGTGCCTGGAGTCCAGACAGGACTACAACTAATGAAAAACTGTTTTTT
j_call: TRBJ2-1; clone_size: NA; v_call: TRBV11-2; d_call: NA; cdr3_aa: CASSPHPMGGGAQYEQFF; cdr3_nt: TGTGCCAGCAGCCCCCACCCAATGGGAGGGGGGGCCCAGTATGAGCAGTTCTTC
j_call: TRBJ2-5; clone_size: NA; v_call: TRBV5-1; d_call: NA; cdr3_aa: CASSLEGQRETQYF; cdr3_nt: TGCGCCAGCAGCTTGGAGGGACAAAGAGAGACCCAGTACTTC
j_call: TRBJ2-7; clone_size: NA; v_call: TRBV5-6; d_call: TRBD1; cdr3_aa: CASSATGGDSYEQYF; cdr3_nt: TGTGCCAGCAGCGCCACAGGGGGCGACTCCTACGAGCAGTACTTC
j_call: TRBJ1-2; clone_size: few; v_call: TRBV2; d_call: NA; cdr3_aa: CASSAQGSGYTF; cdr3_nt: TGTGCCAGCAGTGCCCAGGGGAGTGGCTACACCTTC
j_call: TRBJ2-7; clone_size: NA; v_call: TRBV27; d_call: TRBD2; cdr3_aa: CASSPRGSGVGAGYEQYF; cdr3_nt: TGTGCCAGCAGTCCCCGGGGCAGCGGGGTAGGCGCTGGATACGAGCAGTACTTC
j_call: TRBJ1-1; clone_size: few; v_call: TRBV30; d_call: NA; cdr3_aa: CAWSVLRGTEAFF; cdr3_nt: TGTGCCTGGAGTGTACTCAGGGGCACTGAAGCTTTCTTT
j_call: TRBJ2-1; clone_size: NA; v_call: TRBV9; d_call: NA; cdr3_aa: CASSVAGAVAYNEQFF; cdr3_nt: TGTGCCAGCAGCGTCGCTGGGGCAGTCGCCTACAATGAGCAGTTCTTC
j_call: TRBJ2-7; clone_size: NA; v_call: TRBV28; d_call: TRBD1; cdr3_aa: CASTGDSLSYEQYF; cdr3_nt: TGTGCCAGCACCGGGGACAGCCTCTCCTACGAGCAGTACTTC
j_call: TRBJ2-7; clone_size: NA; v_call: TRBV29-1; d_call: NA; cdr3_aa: CSVGSRESYEQYF; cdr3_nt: TGCAGCGTTGGCAGCAGGGAGTCCTACGAGCAGTACTTC
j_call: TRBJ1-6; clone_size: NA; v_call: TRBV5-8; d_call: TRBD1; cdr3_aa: CASSLGQGANSPLHF; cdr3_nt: TGTGCCAGCAGCTTGGGACAGGGGGCTAATTCACCCCTCCACTTT
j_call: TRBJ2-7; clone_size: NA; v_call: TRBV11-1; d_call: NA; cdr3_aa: CASSLEEGRSYEQYF; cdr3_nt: TGTGCCAGCAGCTTAGAGGAGGGCCGATCCTACGAGCAGTACTTC
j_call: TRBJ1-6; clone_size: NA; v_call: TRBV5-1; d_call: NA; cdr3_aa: CASSLTGSSYNSPLHF; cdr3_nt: TGCGCCAGCAGCTTGACCGGCAGCTCCTATAATTCACCCCTCCACTTT
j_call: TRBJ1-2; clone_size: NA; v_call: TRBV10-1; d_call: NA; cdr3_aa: CATEKPTLFCGYTF; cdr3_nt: TGCGCCACCGAAAAACCGACCCTTTTCTGTGGCTACACCTTC
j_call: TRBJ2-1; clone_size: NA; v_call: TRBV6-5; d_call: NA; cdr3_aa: CASKRVDEQFF; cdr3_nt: TGTGCCAGCAAAAGGGTCGATGAGCAGTTCTTC
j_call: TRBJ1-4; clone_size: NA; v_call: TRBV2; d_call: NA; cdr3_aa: CASSEPGGSEKLFF; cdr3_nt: TGTGCCAGCAGTGAGCCAGGAGGAAGTGAAAAACTGTTTTTT
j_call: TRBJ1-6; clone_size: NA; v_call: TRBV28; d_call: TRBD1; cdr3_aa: CASSSLTGDNSPLHF; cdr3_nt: TGTGCCAGCAGCTCTTTAACAGGGGATAATTCACCCCTCCACTTT
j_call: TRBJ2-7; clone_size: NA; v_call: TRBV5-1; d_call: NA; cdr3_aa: CASSLAPNSVPYEQYF; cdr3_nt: TGCGCCAGCAGCTTGGCGCCGAACTCGGTACCCTACGAGCAGTACTTC
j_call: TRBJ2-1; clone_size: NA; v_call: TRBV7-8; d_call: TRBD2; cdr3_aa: CASSLETIAGSIYNEQFF; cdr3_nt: TGTGCCAGCAGCTTAGAAACTATAGCGGGATCAATTTACAATGAGCAGTTCTTC
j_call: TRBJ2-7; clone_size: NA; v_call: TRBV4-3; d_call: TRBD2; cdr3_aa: CASSQDWREITYEQYF; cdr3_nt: TGCGCCAGCAGCCAAGATTGGCGGGAGATCACCTACGAGCAGTACTTC
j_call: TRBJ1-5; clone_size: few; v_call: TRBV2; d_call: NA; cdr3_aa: CASSEALTPQNSQHF; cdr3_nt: TGTGCCAGCAGTGAAGCGCTTACCCCACAGAACTCCCAGCATTTT